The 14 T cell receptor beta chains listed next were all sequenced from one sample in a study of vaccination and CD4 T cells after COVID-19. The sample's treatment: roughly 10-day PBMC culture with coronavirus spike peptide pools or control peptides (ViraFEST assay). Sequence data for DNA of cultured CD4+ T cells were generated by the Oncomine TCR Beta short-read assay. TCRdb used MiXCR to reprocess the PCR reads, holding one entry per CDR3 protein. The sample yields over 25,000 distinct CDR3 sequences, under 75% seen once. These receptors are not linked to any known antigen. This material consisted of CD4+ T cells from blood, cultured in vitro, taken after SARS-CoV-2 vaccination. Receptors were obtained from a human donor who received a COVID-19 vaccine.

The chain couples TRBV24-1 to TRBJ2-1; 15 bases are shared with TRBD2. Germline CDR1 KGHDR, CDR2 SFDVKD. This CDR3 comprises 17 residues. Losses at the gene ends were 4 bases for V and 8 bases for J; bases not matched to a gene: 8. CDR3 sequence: CATSDPGTSGGRDEQFF. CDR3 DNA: TGTGCCACCAGTGACCCCGGGACTAGCGGGGGGCGGGATGAGCAGTTCTTC.

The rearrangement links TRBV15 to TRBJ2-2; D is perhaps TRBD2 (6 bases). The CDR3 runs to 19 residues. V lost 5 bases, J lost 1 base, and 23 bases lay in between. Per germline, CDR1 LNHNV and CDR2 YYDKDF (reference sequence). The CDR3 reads CATSRLMGGAGQNTGELFF. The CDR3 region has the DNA TGTGCCACCAGCCGACTCATGGGGGGAGCGGGCCAGAACACCGGGGAGCTGTTTTTT.

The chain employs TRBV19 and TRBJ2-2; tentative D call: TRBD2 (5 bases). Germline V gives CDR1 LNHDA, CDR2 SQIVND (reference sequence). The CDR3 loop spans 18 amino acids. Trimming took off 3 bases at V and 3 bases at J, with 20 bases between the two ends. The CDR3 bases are TGTGCCAGTAGTATCCGCCCCCCGGGGATACTGGACACCGGGGAGCTGTTTTTT. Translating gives CASSIRPPGILDTGELFF.

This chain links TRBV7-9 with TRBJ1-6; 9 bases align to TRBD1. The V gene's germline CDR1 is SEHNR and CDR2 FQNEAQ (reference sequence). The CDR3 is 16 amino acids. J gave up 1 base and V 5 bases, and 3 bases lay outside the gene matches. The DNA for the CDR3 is TGTGCCAGCAGCCGGACAGGGGAATCCTATAATTCACCCCTCCACTTT. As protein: CASSRTGESYNSPLHF.

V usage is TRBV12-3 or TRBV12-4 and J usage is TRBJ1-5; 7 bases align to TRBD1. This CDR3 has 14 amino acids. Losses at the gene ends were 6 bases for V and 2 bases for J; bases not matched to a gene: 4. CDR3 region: CASSKTGGNQPQHF. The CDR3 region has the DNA TGTGCCAGCAGCAAAACAGGGGGCAATCAGCCCCAGCATTTT.

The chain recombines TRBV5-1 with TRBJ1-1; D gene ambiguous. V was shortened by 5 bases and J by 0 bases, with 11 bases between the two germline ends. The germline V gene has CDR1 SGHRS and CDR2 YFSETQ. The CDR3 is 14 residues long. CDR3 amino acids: CASSLQSLNTEAFF. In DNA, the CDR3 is TGCGCCAGCAGTCTACAGAGTTTGAACACTGAAGCTTTCTTT.

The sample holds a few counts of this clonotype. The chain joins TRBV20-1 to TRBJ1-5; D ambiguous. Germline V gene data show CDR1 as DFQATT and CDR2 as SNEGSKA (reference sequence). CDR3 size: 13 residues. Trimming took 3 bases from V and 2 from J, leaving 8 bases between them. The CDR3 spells CSASRAGNQPQHF. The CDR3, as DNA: TGCAGTGCTAGTAGGGCAGGCAATCAGCCCCAGCATTTT.

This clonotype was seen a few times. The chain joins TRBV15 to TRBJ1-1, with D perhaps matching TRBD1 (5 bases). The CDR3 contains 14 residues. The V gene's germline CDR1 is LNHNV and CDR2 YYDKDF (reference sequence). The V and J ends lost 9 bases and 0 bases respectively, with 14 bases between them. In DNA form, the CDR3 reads TGTGCCACGGCGTACAGGTCTATGAACACTGAAGCTTTCTTT. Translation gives CATAYRSMNTEAFF.

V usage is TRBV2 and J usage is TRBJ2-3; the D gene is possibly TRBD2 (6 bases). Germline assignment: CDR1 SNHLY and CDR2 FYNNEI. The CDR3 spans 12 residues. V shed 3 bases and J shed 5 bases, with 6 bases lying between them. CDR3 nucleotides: TGTGCCAGCAGTGAGGGGGGAGATACGCAGTATTTT. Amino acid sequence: CASSEGGDTQYF.

The CDR3 sequence is CATSGDTRWAGDQEQFF. The CDR3 coding sequence is TGTGCCACCAGTGGGGACACCCGTTGGGCGGGGGATCAGGAGCAGTTCTTC. V usage is TRBV24-1 and J usage is TRBJ2-1; the D gene is possibly TRBD2 (7 bases). This CDR3 comprises 17 residues. Germline V gives CDR1 KGHDR, CDR2 SFDVKD. The V end was cut by 5 bases, the J end by 10 bases, with 26 bases between.

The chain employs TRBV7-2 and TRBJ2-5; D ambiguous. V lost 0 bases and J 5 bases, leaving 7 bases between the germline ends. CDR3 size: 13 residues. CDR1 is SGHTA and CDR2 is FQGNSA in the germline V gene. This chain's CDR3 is CASSLANRETQYF. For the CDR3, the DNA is TGTGCCAGCAGCTTAGCGAATCGGGAGACCCAGTACTTC.

As DNA, the CDR3 is TGTGCCATCAGTGAGTCGGAGGGGGCGCTAGCTAATGAAAAACTGTTTTTT. Translation gives CAISESEGALANEKLFF. J is TRBJ1-4 and V is TRBV10-3; 7 bases align to TRBD1. V was pared by 0 bases and J by 3 bases, with 7 bases of the junction left unmatched. The V gene's germline CDR1 is ENHRY and CDR2 SYGVKD. CDR3 size: 17 residues.

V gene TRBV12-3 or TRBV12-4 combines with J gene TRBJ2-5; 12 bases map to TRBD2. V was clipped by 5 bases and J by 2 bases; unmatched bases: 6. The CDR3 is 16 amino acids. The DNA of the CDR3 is TGTGCCAGCAGTCCTAGGGGACTAGCGGGTCAAGAGACCCAGTACTTC. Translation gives CASSPRGLAGQETQYF.

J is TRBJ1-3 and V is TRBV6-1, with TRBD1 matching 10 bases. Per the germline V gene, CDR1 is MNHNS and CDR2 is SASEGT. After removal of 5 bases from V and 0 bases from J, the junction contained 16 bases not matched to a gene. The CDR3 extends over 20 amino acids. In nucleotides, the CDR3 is TGTGCCAGCAGTCGATCCCGAGGACAGGGGGTAAACCACTCTGGAAACACCATATATTTT. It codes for CASSRSRGQGVNHSGNTIYF.